This TCR beta chain was sequenced for a study of cytomegalovirus exposure and HLA in healthy donors. Study observations and caveats: The study listed roughly 160 cytomegalovirus-associated TCR beta chains. Some V segments, TRBV6-2 and TRBV6-3 among them, were indistinguishable and were therefore excluded. Earlier results showed most TCR beta V segments being productive about 87% or about 30% of the time.

Both 60 Vbeta primers and 13 Jbeta primers went into the PCR. Sequencing was performed with immunoSEQ multiplex PCR; in TCRdb, only in-frame clones are kept and a portion is missing. Among about 120,000 clones listed, about 11% were seen once. CDR3 length: 14 residues. The J segment lost 7 bases and the V segment lost 8 bases, leaving 14 bases of the junction unmatched. CDR1 and CDR2 (germline): MNHNY, SVGAGI (reference sequence). Comment on this clone: The antigen remains unidentified. The sample has other DNA sequences that encode this CDR3 too.

The rearrangement links TRBV6-6 to TRBJ2-7; 7 bases are a match to TRBD2. The receptor was derived from a woman aged 18-29 years in good health and CMV-seropositive. Sequenced sample: PBMCs. The chain's CDR3 is CASSAGLVGGEQYF. CDR3 in DNA: TGTGCCAGCTCCGCTGGACTAGTTGGTGGAGAGCAGTACTTC.